The sequence of this TCR beta chain was determined in a study of T cells in Graves' hyperthyroidism and ophthalmopathy. RNA transcripts provided the source from which TCR beta CDR3 regions were amplified. An initial round of RT-PCR targeting the TCR CDR3 relied on the HTBI primer set. TCRdb reprocessed the multiplex PCR reads via MiXCR and lists one record per CDR3 protein. The repertoire consists of 560,000 or so distinct CDR3 sequences, with 46% occurring once and the leading ten covering roughly 8.2%. The CDR3 covers 19 residues. Between the trimmed V and J ends, which lost 2 bases and 1 base, there was a span of 23 bases. Germline assignment: CDR1 SGHTA and CDR2 FQGTGA. The study excluded patients with uncontrolled infection, other autoimmune disease, pregnancy or lactation.

The sample taken for sequencing was peripheral blood or thyroid tissue (not recorded which). The TCR comes from a woman between 18 and 29 years old with Graves' hyperthyroidism. V and J are TRBV7-3 and TRBJ1-1; tentative D call: TRBD1 (5 bases). The CDR3 coding sequence is TGTGCCAGCAGCTTACGGCTTGGGGCCTTCCAGGCTGAGAACACTGAAGCTTTCTTT. Amino acid sequence: CASSLRLGAFQAENTEAFF.